This entry describes one TCR beta chain. Its antigen is not known. This entry belongs to a study of T cell responses to AZD1222 COVID-19 vaccine. Clones were read by immunoSEQ multiplex PCR, and TCRdb kept only the in-frame ones, dropping some. The table records some 160,000 clones, roughly 88% of them present only once. The germline CDR1 and CDR2 sequences are SQVTM and ANQGSEA. V was pared by 3 bases and J by 3 bases, with 11 bases between. CDR3 length: 13 amino acids. General study findings and limits: CD4 TCRs associated with vaccination spanned spike, dominating at 160-218 and 743-854. Epitopes outside B.1.351 and B.1.1.7 mutated regions reportedly drew nearly half of spike TCRs. Donors in the cohort were predominantly white British and more often female, and clonal diversity was possibly underestimated. The number of AZD1222 recipients seropositive at baseline was only five to seven.

The chain uses TRBV29-1 and TRBJ1-2; possible D gene TRBD1, 5 bases. The sequenced sample was peripheral blood, obtained 28 days after the second AZD1222 dose. The TCR sequence derives from an adult who received the AZD1222 COVID-19 vaccine. This chain's CDR3 is CSVDTRGDYGYTF. CDR3 coding DNA: TGCAGCGTTGATACGAGGGGAGACTATGGCTACACCTTC.